This paragraph reports one TCR beta chain. Its antigen is still unknown. Method: immunoSEQ multiplex PCR; TCRdb's copy keeps in-frame clones and lacks some. The sample has 20,000 to 25,000 clones; about three quarters are singletons. J lost 8 bases, V lost 1 base, and 4 bases had no gene match. The CDR3 sequence is 14 residues long. CDR1 is SGHAT and CDR2 is FQNNGV in the germline V gene. These data are taken from a study of OX40 agonist ivuxolimab in advanced cancers. Study-level background: Patients took ivuxolimab, an agonistic anti-OX40 (CD134) antibody. Those treated in dose escalation had hepatocellular carcinoma, melanoma, renal cell cancer or head and neck cancer. The study reported partial responses in three patients: one hepatocellular carcinoma, two cutaneous melanoma.

Study-wide results and limits: CD8+ T cells averaged more expanded clones than CD4+.

The V call is TRBV11-2, the J call TRBJ1-4; 7 bases are shared with TRBD1. The sequence was collected from an adult with an advanced solid tumor such as melanoma, head and neck, liver or kidney cancer. Material: CD4+ or CD8+ T cells sorted from blood, obtained in a trial of the OX40 agonist ivuxolimab. This CDR3 reads CASSLVARGEKLFF. The CDR3 DNA is TGTGCCAGCAGCTTAGTGGCCAGGGGGGAAAAACTGTTTTTT. Filled out from reference TRBV11-2 and TRBJ1-4, the complete variable domain reads EAGVAQSPRYKIIEKRQSVAFWCNPISGHATLYWYQQILGQGPKLLIQFQNNGVVDDSQLPKDRFSAERLKGVDSTLKIQPAKLEDSAVYLCASSLVARGEKLFFGSGTQLSVL.